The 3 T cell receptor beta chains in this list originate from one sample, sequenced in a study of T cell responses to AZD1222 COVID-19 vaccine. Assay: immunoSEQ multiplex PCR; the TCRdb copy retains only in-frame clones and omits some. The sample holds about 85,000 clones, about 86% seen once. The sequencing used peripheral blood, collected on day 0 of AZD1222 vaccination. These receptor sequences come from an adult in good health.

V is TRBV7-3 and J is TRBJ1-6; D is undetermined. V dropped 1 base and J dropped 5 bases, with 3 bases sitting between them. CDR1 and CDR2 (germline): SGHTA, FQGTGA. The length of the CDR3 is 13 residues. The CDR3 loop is CASSLNNNSPLHF. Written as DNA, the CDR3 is TGTGCCAGCAGCTTAAACAATAATTCACCCCTCCACTTT.

Here the CDR3 DNA reads TGTGCCAGTAGTATCGGGACAGTCTATAGCAATCAGCCCCAGCATTTT. It codes for CASSIGTVYSNQPQHF. The V call is TRBV19, the J call TRBJ1-5; 7 bases fit TRBD1. V shed 3 bases and J 0 bases; nucleotides not matched to a gene: 5. Germline CDR1 LNHDA, CDR2 SQIVND (reference sequence). The CDR3 contains 16 residues.

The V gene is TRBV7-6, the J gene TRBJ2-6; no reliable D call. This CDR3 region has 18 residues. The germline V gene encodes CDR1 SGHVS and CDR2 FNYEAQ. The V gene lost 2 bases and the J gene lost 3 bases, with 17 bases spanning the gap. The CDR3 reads CASSLSARVGYGANVLTF. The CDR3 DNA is TGTGCCAGCAGCTTATCGGCCCGGGTGGGCTATGGGGCCAACGTCCTGACTTTC.